This T cell receptor beta chain comes out of a study of tumor-infiltrating lymphocytes in oesophageal squamous cell carcinoma. The CDR3 is made up of 12 amino acids. V was clipped by 4 bases and J by 3 bases, with 4 bases between them. One entry per CDR3 protein, called by TCRdb with MiXCR from the PCR reads. The table includes more than 15,000 distinct CDR3 sequences, 35% to 45% detected once. Source material: normal esophageal tissue next to the tumor. This sequence joins TRBV12-3 or TRBV12-4 and TRBJ2-1; D is uncertain. This TCR derives from a female donor with esophageal squamous cell carcinoma. CDR3 bases: TGTGCCAGCAGTTATGGCTACAATGAGCAGTTCTTC. Protein product: CASSYGYNEQFF.